This T cell receptor (beta chain) appears in the sequencing data of a study of identifying expanded T cells in peripheral blood. This CDR3 has 14 residues. The germline V gene encodes CDR1 MNHEY and CDR2 SMNVEV (reference sequence). Trimming cost V 6 bases and J 0 bases, with 12 bases left between them. As for this clone: Antigen unknown.

Whole-study findings and limits: Across healthy donors, higher total template counts meant significantly greater approximately 2-week count variance.

Sequenced by immunoSEQ multiplex PCR; TCRdb stores in-frame clones only, minus some. This table holds under 120,000 clones, approximately 90% found once. This chain links TRBV27 with TRBJ2-7; no clear D gene. This receptor was identified in a person between 18 and 75 years old in good health. The sequenced sample was blood. CDR3 residues: CASSQDRLSYEQYF. The DNA for the CDR3 is TGTGCCAGCAGCCAAGACCGACTCTCCTACGAGCAGTACTTC.